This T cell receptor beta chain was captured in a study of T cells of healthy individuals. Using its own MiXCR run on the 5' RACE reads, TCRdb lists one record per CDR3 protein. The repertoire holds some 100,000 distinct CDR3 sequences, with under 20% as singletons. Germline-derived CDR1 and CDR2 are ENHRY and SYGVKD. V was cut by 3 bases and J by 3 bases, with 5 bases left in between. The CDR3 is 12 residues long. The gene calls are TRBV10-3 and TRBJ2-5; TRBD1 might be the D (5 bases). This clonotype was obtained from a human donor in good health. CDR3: CAISDREETQYF. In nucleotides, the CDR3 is TGTGCCATCAGTGACAGGGAAGAGACCCAGTACTTC.